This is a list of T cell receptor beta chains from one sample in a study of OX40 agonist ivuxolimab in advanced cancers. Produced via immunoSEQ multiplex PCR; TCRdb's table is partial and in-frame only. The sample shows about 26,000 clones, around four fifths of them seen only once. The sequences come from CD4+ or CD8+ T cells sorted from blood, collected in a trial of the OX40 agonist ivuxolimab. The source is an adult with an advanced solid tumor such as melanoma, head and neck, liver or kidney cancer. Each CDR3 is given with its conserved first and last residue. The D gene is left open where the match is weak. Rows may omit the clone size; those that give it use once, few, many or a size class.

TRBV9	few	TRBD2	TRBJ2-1	CASSVLDSGGRFYNEQFF	TGTGCCAGCAGCGTCCTTGATAGCGGGGGGCGCTTTTACAATGAGCAGTTCTTC
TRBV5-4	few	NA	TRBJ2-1	CASSRGNNEQFF	TGTGCCAGCAGCCGCGGAAACAATGAGCAGTTCTTC
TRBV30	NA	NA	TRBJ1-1	CAWSVGGNTEAFF	TGTGCCTGGAGTGTGGGGGGGAACACTGAAGCTTTCTTT
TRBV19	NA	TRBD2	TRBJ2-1	CASSPIAGGQYNEQFF	TGTGCCAGTAGTCCTATAGCGGGGGGGCAGTACAATGAGCAGTTCTTC
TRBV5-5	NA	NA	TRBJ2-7	CASSLPDLHEYF	TGTGCCAGCAGCTTGCCGGATCTGCATGAGTACTTC
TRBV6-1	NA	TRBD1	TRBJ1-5	CASSDRQGYQPQHF	TGTGCCAGCAGTGACAGACAGGGCTATCAGCCCCAGCATTTT
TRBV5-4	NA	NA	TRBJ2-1	CASSLGQPSYNEQFF	TGTGCCAGCAGCTTGGGACAGCCCTCCTACAATGAGCAGTTCTTC
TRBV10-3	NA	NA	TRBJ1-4	CAISGGGGEKLFF	TGTGCCATCAGTGGGGGGGGCGGTGAAAAACTGTTTTTT
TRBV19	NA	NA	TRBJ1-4	CASMERLREKLFF	TGTGCCAGTATGGAGAGATTACGTGAAAAACTGTTTTTT
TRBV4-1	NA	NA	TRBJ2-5	CASSGRMDSRQETQYF	TGCGCCAGCAGCGGAAGAATGGACAGCCGCCAAGAGACCCAGTACTTC
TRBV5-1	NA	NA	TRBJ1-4	CASSWGRANEKLFF	TGCGCCAGCAGCTGGGGGCGTGCTAATGAAAAACTGTTTTTT
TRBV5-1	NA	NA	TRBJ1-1	CASSLRMRDTEAFF	TGCGCCAGCAGCTTGAGGATGCGGGACACTGAAGCTTTCTTT
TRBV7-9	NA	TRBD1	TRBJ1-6	CASGTGGYNSPLHF	TGTGCCAGCGGAACAGGGGGATACAATTCACCCCTCCACTTT
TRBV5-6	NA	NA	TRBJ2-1	CASSYFGLGYNEQFF	TGTGCCAGCAGCTACTTCGGACTGGGCTACAATGAGCAGTTCTTC
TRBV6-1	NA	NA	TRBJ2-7	CASSEAGGSYEQYF	TGTGCCAGCAGTGAAGCGGGGGGTTCTTACGAGCAGTACTTC